This TCR beta chain was retrieved from a study of cytomegalovirus exposure and HLA in healthy donors. Losses at the gene ends were 2 bases for V and 0 bases for J; bases not matched to a gene: 9. Germline V gene lookup returns CDR1 MDHEN and CDR2 SYDVKM. The CDR3 is made up of 17 amino acids. The PCR made use of 60 Vbeta and 13 Jbeta primers. Only in-frame clones appear in the TCRdb table, and some are missing; sequencing was by immunoSEQ multiplex PCR. The sample yields about 180,000 clones, around 79% seen once. The rearrangement links TRBV28 to TRBJ1-1; 7 bases are a match to TRBD1. Sequenced material: PBMCs. The clonotype originates from a woman between 50 and 59 years old in good health and CMV-seronegative. Here the CDR3 reads CASSLRLTGIMNTEAFF. DNA for the CDR3: TGTGCCAGCAGTTTACGCTTGACAGGGATCATGAACACTGAAGCTTTCTTT.